These T cell receptor beta chains were read from a single sample in a study of blood T cell repertoires in COVID-19. TCRdb keeps only in-frame clones here, not all; method: immunoSEQ multiplex PCR. The sample comprises approximately 220,000 clones, around 87% of which are singletons, and about 16% rests with the top ten. The sample taken for sequencing was PBMCs or T cells enriched from blood (not recorded which). The source of these receptors is a man younger than 45 who had been exposed to COVID-19. Both conserved end residues are part of each CDR3. D genes are given only for firm matches. Not every row has a clone size; where given, it reads once, few, many or a size class.

TRBJ1-4	TRBV19	.	TRBD1	TGTGCCAGTAGTCCTGACAGGGGGACCGAAAAACTGTTTTTT	CASSPDRGTEKLFF
TRBJ2-7	TRBV13	.	.	TGTGCCAGCAGCTTAGGCCACAGGGATTCCTACGAGCAGTACTTC	CASSLGHRDSYEQYF
TRBJ1-3	TRBV12-3/TRBV12-4	.	.	TGTGCCAGCAGTTTAACTAGGGGAAACACCATATATTTT	CASSLTRGNTIYF
TRBJ2-7	TRBV6-2/TRBV6-3	.	.	TGTGCCAGCAGTGGGCGGGGGACACCCTACGAGCAGTACTTC	CASSGRGTPYEQYF
TRBJ1-3	TRBV5-6	.	.	TGTGCCAGCAGCTTGGTAACAAGCTCTGGAAACACCATATATTTT	CASSLVTSSGNTIYF
TRBJ2-2	TRBV9	.	.	TGTGCCAGCAGCCAATCTACAGGAGCGAACACCGGGGAGCTGTTTTTT	CASSQSTGANTGELFF
TRBJ2-3	TRBV19	few	TRBD2	TGTGCCAGTAGTATAGCCGGGAGGGCCGATACGCAGTATTTT	CASSIAGRADTQYF
TRBJ1-2	TRBV19	.	.	TGTGCCAGTTCTGGCCAGGGTGGTTTCCCTGGCTACACCTTC	CASSGQGGFPGYTF
TRBJ2-3	TRBV4-1	.	.	TGCGCCAGCAGCCAGGCGGGACAGCCTACAATAGATACGCAGTATTTT	CASSQAGQPTIDTQYF
TRBJ2-6	TRBV6-5	.	.	TGTGCCAGCAGTCTACCGGGCTCTGGGGCCAACGTCCTGACTTTC	CASSLPGSGANVLTF
TRBJ2-1	TRBV6-2/TRBV6-3	once	TRBD2	TGTGCCAGCAGTTACAGGGCGGGGGGGCCCTCCTACAATGAGCAGTTCTTC	CASSYRAGGPSYNEQFF
TRBJ1-3	TRBV6-4	.	.	TGTGCCAGCAGAGAGGGCTCTGGAAACACCATATATTTT	CASREGSGNTIYF
TRBJ1-2	TRBV12-3/TRBV12-4	.	TRBD1	TGTGCCAGCAGCCGGGACAGCCTTTTTGGCTACACCTTC	CASSRDSLFGYTF
TRBJ1-1	TRBV11-2	.	.	TGTGCCAGCAGCCCAAACAGGGTACGGACTGAAGCTTTCTTT	CASSPNRVRTEAFF
TRBJ2-4	TRBV11-1	.	.	TGTGCCAGCAGACCAGGGATTCGCGCAAACATTCAGTACTTC	CASRPGIRANIQYF
TRBJ2-2	TRBV5-1	once	.	TGCGCCAGCAGCTGGGACTCCCGAACCGGGGAGCTGTTTTTT	CASSWDSRTGELFF
TRBJ1-3	TRBV7-2	.	.	TGTGCCAGCAGTCCGACAAGTCTTGGAAACACCATATATTTT	CASSPTSLGNTIYF
TRBJ1-2	TRBV5-1	once	.	TGCGCCAGCAGCTTGGGGTTTGGGGCAATGGTCCATGGCTACACCTTC	CASSLGFGAMVHGYTF
TRBJ1-1	TRBV5-5	once	.	TGTGCCAGCAGCTTGACCCGGGAAGAAGCTTTCTTT	CASSLTREEAFF
TRBJ2-5	TRBV19	.	TRBD2	TGTGCCAGTAGAATCGGACTAGCTGAGAGGGGGGAGACCCAGTACTTC	CASRIGLAERGETQYF
TRBJ2-2	TRBV7-8	.	.	TGTGCCAGCAGCTCCCACTTCACCGGGGAGCTGTTTTTT	CASSSHFTGELFF
TRBJ1-1	TRBV29-1	.	.	TGCAGCGTTGAGAGGCAGCTGAACACTGAAGCTTTCTTT	CSVERQLNTEAFF
TRBJ1-3	TRBV7-9	.	.	TGTGCCAGCAGCTTTAGCCTCAGCTCTGGAAACACCATATATTTT	CASSFSLSSGNTIYF
TRBJ1-4	TRBV5-1	.	.	TGCGCCAGCAGCTTCGGACAGAGTAATGAAAAACTGTTTTTT	CASSFGQSNEKLFF
TRBJ2-2	TRBV10-2	.	.	TGCGCCAGCACCGTTATGCAGACCGGGGAGCTGTTTTTT	CASTVMQTGELFF
TRBJ1-1	TRBV5-1	.	.	TGCGCCAGCAGCTTGGCCCCAGGAATGGAGGGAACTGAAGCTTTCTTT	CASSLAPGMEGTEAFF
TRBJ2-2	TRBV7-9	.	.	TGTGCCAGCAGCTTAGAGGCCGACTCACCCTGGGAGCTGTTTTTT	CASSLEADSPWELFF
TRBJ2-7	TRBV27	.	.	TGTGCCAGCAGTTTACGCCCAGGGGACCTTATCGCCAGCTCCTACGAGCAGTACTTC	CASSLRPGDLIASSYEQYF
TRBJ1-2	TRBV12-3/TRBV12-4	.	TRBD1	TGTGCCAGCAGTCCCGGACAGGGGGTTGGCTACACCTTC	CASSPGQGVGYTF
TRBJ2-7	TRBV10-3	.	TRBD2	TGTGCCATCGGGGGCGGGGGGACAACTACGCAGCAGTACTTC	CAIGGGGTTTQQYF
TRBJ2-3	TRBV2	once	TRBD2	TGTGCCAGCAAGGGACTAGCGGGGGGGCTCGATACGCAGTATTTT	CASKGLAGGLDTQYF
TRBJ1-6	TRBV18	.	TRBD1	TGTGCCAGCTCACCTATCAGGGGGCCCCTCCACTTT	CASSPIRGPLHF
TRBJ2-7	TRBV12-3/TRBV12-4	.	.	TGTGCCAGCAGTTTAAGTGCCGGGAACGAGCAGTACTTC	CASSLSAGNEQYF
TRBJ2-7	TRBV29-1	.	.	TGCAGCGGGCAGCGAGATTCCTACGAGCAGTACTTC	CSGQRDSYEQYF
TRBJ2-5	TRBV11-2	.	TRBD2	TGTGCCAGCAGCTCCCAACTAGCGGGGAAACAAGAGACCCAGTACTTC	CASSSQLAGKQETQYF
TRBJ2-3	TRBV6-2/TRBV6-3	.	TRBD1	TGTGCCAGCAGTTACCCGCCGGGACAGGGAGTAGATACGCAGTATTTT	CASSYPPGQGVDTQYF
TRBJ1-2	TRBV21-1	.	.	TGTGCCAGCACCGCGGCGGCGTATGGCTACACCTTC	CASTAAAYGYTF
TRBJ2-2	TRBV18	.	TRBD2	TGTGCCAGCTCACCACCATCAGCGGGGGTCATGAACACCGGGGAGCTGTTTTTT	CASSPPSAGVMNTGELFF
TRBJ2-2	TRBV13	.	.	TGTGCCAGCAGCTTAGACCGGTCCAACACCGGGGAGCTGTTTTTT	CASSLDRSNTGELFF
TRBJ1-1	TRBV6-2/TRBV6-3	.	.	TGTGCCAGCAGCCAGGGGAAGATGACTGAAGCTTTCTTT	CASSQGKMTEAFF
TRBJ1-2	TRBV5-6	.	TRBD1	TGTGCCAGCAGCTGGGACAGGGCCAACTATGGCTACACCTTC	CASSWDRANYGYTF
TRBJ1-2	TRBV5-1	.	TRBD1	TGCGCCAGCAGCTTGGGACAGGGGGTGAGACAGGATGGCTACACCTTC	CASSLGQGVRQDGYTF
TRBJ1-2	TRBV19	.	TRBD1	TGTGCCAGTGGGATGGGACAGGACAACTATGGCTACACCTTC	CASGMGQDNYGYTF
TRBJ1-2	TRBV19	.	.	TGTGCCAGTAGTATGGTGGGCCTCTATGGCTACACCTTC	CASSMVGLYGYTF
TRBJ1-3	TRBV30	.	TRBD1	TGTGCCTACGGGACAGGGTTCGGAAACACCATATATTTT	CAYGTGFGNTIYF
TRBJ1-2	TRBV2	.	.	TGTGCCAGCAGTGCACCACCGGGAGGAGGGCGAGGAGGCTACACCTTC	CASSAPPGGGRGGYTF
TRBJ1-6	TRBV6-5	.	TRBD1	TGTGCCAGCAGTCCCCGGACAGGGGGGAATTCACCCCTCCACTTT	CASSPRTGGNSPLHF
TRBJ2-3	TRBV4-3	.	TRBD2	TGCGCCAGCAGCCAAGGCGGAGGGGGTCTCGGCGGGGGGTCAGATACGCAGTATTTT	CASSQGGGGLGGGSDTQYF